The rows below give T cell receptor beta chains drawn from one sample of a study of spatial heterogeneity in lung cancer. MiXCR, applied by TCRdb to the 5' RACE reads, yields one record per CDR3 protein. This sample has 20,000 to 30,000 distinct CDR3 sequences, with around 10% found just once. Sample: PBMCs, taken at follow-up. All receptors come from a male donor with early-stage non-small cell lung cancer. CDR3s include the opening cysteine and the closing phenylalanine or tryptophan. D genes are given only for firm matches. A clone size is listed for some rows: how often the clone was seen (once, few, many), or a class if it is expanded.

D: -; V: TRBV6-1; size: medium-sized; J: TRBJ1-2; DNA: TGTGCCAGCAGTGAACCAGGATCCTACTATGGCTACACCTTC; CDR3: CASSEPGSYYGYTF
D: -; V: TRBV19; size: many; J: TRBJ1-5; DNA: TGTGCCAGTAGTCCGAGCAATCAGCCCCAGCATTTT; CDR3: CASSPSNQPQHF
D: -; V: TRBV10-3; size: many; J: TRBJ1-1; DNA: TGTGCCATCAGTGAGTCGCAGGGGTCGTTCACTGAAGCTTTCTTT; CDR3: CAISESQGSFTEAFF
D: -; V: TRBV24-1; size: -; J: TRBJ1-5; DNA: TGTGCCACCAGTGGTTCGGACCTTAGCAATCAGCCCCAGCATTTT; CDR3: CATSGSDLSNQPQHF
D: -; V: TRBV29-1; size: many; J: TRBJ2-1; DNA: TGCAGCGTTGGTGGGTCCTACTACAATGAGCAGTTCTTC; CDR3: CSVGGSYYNEQFF
D: -; V: TRBV5-5; size: many; J: TRBJ2-7; DNA: TGTGCCAGCAGCCGACAGGCGGGTTCCTACGAGCAGTACTTC; CDR3: CASSRQAGSYEQYF
D: -; V: TRBV24-1; size: many; J: TRBJ1-5; DNA: TGTGCCACCAGTGAAATCGGGGGTGTCAATCAGCCCCAGCATTTT; CDR3: CATSEIGGVNQPQHF
D: -; V: TRBV6-1; size: many; J: TRBJ1-6; DNA: TGTGCCAGCAGTGTGGGGATAATGCGACCCCTCCACTTT; CDR3: CASSVGIMRPLHF
D: -; V: TRBV7-2; size: few; J: TRBJ1-5; DNA: TGTGCCAGCGCCTTAGGGAGGGATCAGCCCCAGCATTTT; CDR3: CASALGRDQPQHF
D: -; V: TRBV20-1; size: -; J: TRBJ2-3; DNA: TGCAGTGCTAGGCTAAGTACAGATACGCAGTATTTT; CDR3: CSARLSTDTQYF
D: TRBD1; V: TRBV20-1; size: many; J: TRBJ1-1; DNA: TGCAGTGCTGAGGGAGACAGGGTGGCTTTCTTT; CDR3: CSAEGDRVAFF
D: -; V: TRBV5-1; size: many; J: TRBJ2-2; DNA: TGCGCCAGCAGCTTGCAGGACGGGGAGCTGTTTTTT; CDR3: CASSLQDGELFF
D: -; V: TRBV28; size: medium-sized; J: TRBJ2-3; DNA: TGTGCCAGCAGTTTGCCATATTCGGCCCGCACAGATACGCAGTATTTT; CDR3: CASSLPYSARTDTQYF
D: TRBD2; V: TRBV29-1; size: many; J: TRBJ2-1; DNA: TGCAGCGTTGAAGAAAGTGGCGGGGGGAGCTACAATGAGCAGTTCTTC; CDR3: CSVEESGGGSYNEQFF
D: TRBD2; V: TRBV4-3; size: many; J: TRBJ2-3; DNA: TGCGCCAGCAGCCAAGAGTGGCTAGCGGGGATTTCAATCAGCACAGATACGCAGTATTTT; CDR3: CASSQEWLAGISISTDTQYF
D: -; V: TRBV11-2; size: many; J: TRBJ1-1; DNA: TGTGCCAGCAGCTTGGCAGGAGACACCGCCAATTTT; CDR3: CASSLAGDTANF
D: -; V: TRBV28; size: few; J: TRBJ2-7; DNA: TGTGCCAGTGCGCTAGGGACCGGGGAGCAGTACTTC; CDR3: CASALGTGEQYF
D: -; V: TRBV27; size: few; J: TRBJ1-6; DNA: TGTGCCAGCAGCGAAACCCGACGGGATAATTCACCCCTCCACTTT; CDR3: CASSETRRDNSPLHF
D: -; V: TRBV11-2; size: many; J: TRBJ2-3; DNA: TGTGCCAGCAGCTTAGATGAGGAAGATACGCAGTATTTT; CDR3: CASSLDEEDTQYF
D: -; V: TRBV7-2; size: many; J: TRBJ2-1; DNA: TGTGCCAGCAGCTTAGCTCGGAGGGGCGCTGAGCAGTTCTTC; CDR3: CASSLARRGAEQFF
D: TRBD2; V: TRBV7-2; size: many; J: TRBJ2-3; DNA: TGTGCCAGCAGCTTAGCAGCGGGGGGAGGGAAAGATACGCAGTATTTT; CDR3: CASSLAAGGGKDTQYF
D: TRBD1; V: TRBV29-1; size: many; J: TRBJ2-7; DNA: TGCAGCGTTGAGCCCACAGGGGGCTCCTACGAGCAGTACTTC; CDR3: CSVEPTGGSYEQYF
D: -; V: TRBV20-1; size: -; J: TRBJ1-4; DNA: TGCAGTGCTTTCCGGGACAATGAAAAACTGTTTTTT; CDR3: CSAFRDNEKLFF
D: -; V: TRBV5-1; size: many; J: TRBJ2-7; DNA: TGCGCCAGCAGCCTCGAAATGACAGGGGAGGGGTACGAGCAGTACTTC; CDR3: CASSLEMTGEGYEQYF
D: TRBD1; V: TRBV15; size: -; J: TRBJ1-4; DNA: TGTGCCACCAGCAGAAACAGGGGGCTTGGAGAAAAACTGTTTTTT; CDR3: CATSRNRGLGEKLFF
D: -; V: TRBV28; size: many; J: TRBJ1-2; DNA: TGTGCCAGCAGTTTAGTTTGGGGGAACTATGGCTACACCTTC; CDR3: CASSLVWGNYGYTF
D: -; V: TRBV20-1; size: -; J: TRBJ2-5; DNA: TGCAGTGCTCTCCCCCAGGAGACCCAGTACTTC; CDR3: CSALPQETQYF
D: TRBD2; V: TRBV10-3; size: -; J: TRBJ2-1; DNA: TGTGCCAGCTTCCCCGGGACTAGTCTCTACAATGAGCAGTTCTTC; CDR3: CASFPGTSLYNEQFF
D: -; V: TRBV20-1; size: few; J: TRBJ1-2; DNA: TGCAGTGCTCCAGAGTTCTATGGCTACACCTTC; CDR3: CSAPEFYGYTF
D: -; V: TRBV7-6; size: few; J: TRBJ2-1; DNA: TGTGCCAGCAGCTTGGAAACAGGGATTGGGATTGAGCAGTTCTTC; CDR3: CASSLETGIGIEQFF
D: TRBD1; V: TRBV29-1; size: -; J: TRBJ1-1; DNA: TGCAGCGTAGATGGGACAGGAGACACTGAAGCTTTCTTT; CDR3: CSVDGTGDTEAFF
D: -; V: TRBV6-6; size: few; J: TRBJ2-7; DNA: TGTGCCAGCAGCCTAGTGGGGGAGCAGTACTTC; CDR3: CASSLVGEQYF
D: TRBD1; V: TRBV10-3; size: few; J: TRBJ2-3; DNA: TGTGCCATCAGTGACAGGGGGACAATCTCAGATACGCAGTATTTT; CDR3: CAISDRGTISDTQYF
D: TRBD1; V: TRBV20-1; size: many; J: TRBJ2-5; DNA: TGCAGTGCTAGAGTTGAGGGGGCAGAGACCCAGTACTTC; CDR3: CSARVEGAETQYF
D: -; V: TRBV20-1; size: few; J: TRBJ1-5; DNA: TGCAGTGCTAGAGATCTTGTGGGGGGCAGCAATCAGCCCCAGCATTTT; CDR3: CSARDLVGGSNQPQHF
D: TRBD2; V: TRBV20-1; size: medium-sized; J: TRBJ2-1; DNA: TGCAGTGCTACAACTAGCGGGGGCCCTCCCGGGCAGTTCTTC; CDR3: CSATTSGGPPGQFF
D: -; V: TRBV10-2; size: many; J: TRBJ1-2; DNA: TGCGCCAGCAGTACCCCAGAAAACTATGGCTACACCTTC; CDR3: CASSTPENYGYTF
D: -; V: TRBV7-6; size: few; J: TRBJ2-3; DNA: TGTGCCAGCAGCTTAGGAGCGGCCAAAGATACGCAGTATTTT; CDR3: CASSLGAAKDTQYF
D: -; V: TRBV20-1; size: few; J: TRBJ1-4; DNA: TGCAGTGCAAGGACAGCAGACTTTGAAAAACTGTTTTTT; CDR3: CSARTADFEKLFF
D: -; V: TRBV6-2/TRBV6-3; size: many; J: TRBJ2-5; DNA: TGTGCCAGCAGTAGCCTACAAGAGACCCAGTACTTC; CDR3: CASSSLQETQYF
D: TRBD1; V: TRBV6-5; size: few; J: TRBJ2-3; DNA: TGTGCCAGCAGTTTTCGACAGGGGGCAGATACGCAGTATTTT; CDR3: CASSFRQGADTQYF
D: -; V: TRBV4-2; size: many; J: TRBJ1-4; DNA: TGTGCCAGCAGCCAAGTGAGGGTATTAAATGAAAAACTGTTTTTT; CDR3: CASSQVRVLNEKLFF
D: TRBD2; V: TRBV6-6; size: few; J: TRBJ2-1; DNA: TGTGCCAGCAGTTACTCCCAGCGGGGGAATGAGCAGTTCTTC; CDR3: CASSYSQRGNEQFF
D: -; V: TRBV15; size: -; J: TRBJ2-1; DNA: TGTGCCACCAGCAGAGAGGGCGCCGGGTTTTTCAATGAGCAGTTCTTC; CDR3: CATSREGAGFFNEQFF
D: -; V: TRBV18; size: few; J: TRBJ2-7; DNA: TGTGCCAGCTCACCTCGCCAGGGGATGTCCTACGAGCAGTACTTC; CDR3: CASSPRQGMSYEQYF
D: -; V: TRBV19; size: many; J: TRBJ2-7; DNA: TGTGCCAGTAGTATAGAGGGTTACGAGCAGTACTTC; CDR3: CASSIEGYEQYF
D: TRBD1; V: TRBV7-2; size: -; J: TRBJ1-3; DNA: TGTGCCAGCAGTTATGGGACAGTTACTGGAAACACCATATATTTT; CDR3: CASSYGTVTGNTIYF
D: -; V: TRBV5-1; size: -; J: TRBJ1-2; DNA: TGCGCCAGCAGCTTGGGGGCCGGGGGCGATGGCTACACCTTC; CDR3: CASSLGAGGDGYTF
D: -; V: TRBV6-2/TRBV6-3; size: many; J: TRBJ2-3; DNA: TGTGCCAGCGCGAACGGGGCGACAGATACGCAGTATTTT; CDR3: CASANGATDTQYF